These T cell receptor beta chains were read from a single sample in a study of T-cell memory formation after mild COVID-19. TCRdb re-derived calls from the 5' RACE reads in MiXCR, one entry per CDR3 protein. The sample includes about 560,000 distinct CDR3 sequences, less than 25% seen only once; the top ten take about 8.4%. The sample taken for sequencing was PBMCs or a T cell subset sorted from them (not recorded which). These receptor sequences come from an adult woman who had mild COVID-19 (a few samples of this study predate the infection). Cell type and time point are not known. Each CDR3 is given with its conserved first and last residue. The order of the fields is V gene, J gene, D gene, clone size, CDR3 DNA, CDR3 protein. The D gene is left open where the match is weak. Rows may omit the clone size; those that give it use once, few, many or a size class.

v_call: TRBV7-3; j_call: TRBJ2-2; d_call: -; clone_size: -; cdr3_nt: TGTGCCAGCAGCCAGCTTTCGAACACCGGGGAGCTGTTTTTT; cdr3_aa: CASSQLSNTGELFF
v_call: TRBV7-9; j_call: TRBJ2-7; d_call: -; clone_size: few; cdr3_nt: TGTGCCAGCGGGAAGGGTTCCTACGAGCAGTACTTC; cdr3_aa: CASGKGSYEQYF
v_call: TRBV27; j_call: TRBJ2-5; d_call: TRBD1; clone_size: -; cdr3_nt: TGTGCCAGCAGGCCCTCGACAGGGCCACAAGAGACCCAGTACTTC; cdr3_aa: CASRPSTGPQETQYF
v_call: TRBV5-1; j_call: TRBJ2-1; d_call: TRBD1; clone_size: -; cdr3_nt: TGCGCCAGCAGCACCGGTTATTCTACAGGGGATCCCTACAATGAGCAGTTCTTC; cdr3_aa: CASSTGYSTGDPYNEQFF
v_call: TRBV9; j_call: TRBJ2-2; d_call: -; clone_size: few; cdr3_nt: TGTGCCAGCAGCACGATTAGCGCCGGGGAGCTGTTTTTT; cdr3_aa: CASSTISAGELFF
v_call: TRBV27; j_call: TRBJ2-3; d_call: -; clone_size: many; cdr3_nt: TGTGCCAGCACTAGCACCAGCACAGATACGCAGTATTTT; cdr3_aa: CASTSTSTDTQYF
v_call: TRBV6-1; j_call: TRBJ2-7; d_call: TRBD1; clone_size: few; cdr3_nt: TGTGCCAGCAGTGGACAGGGTCCCTACGAGCAGTACTTC; cdr3_aa: CASSGQGPYEQYF
v_call: TRBV27; j_call: TRBJ1-5; d_call: -; clone_size: few; cdr3_nt: TGTGCCAGCAGCCCCTTTGGGGGCCGGGGGCCCCAGCATTTT; cdr3_aa: CASSPFGGRGPQHF
v_call: TRBV6-5; j_call: TRBJ2-7; d_call: -; clone_size: -; cdr3_nt: TGTGCCAGCAGTTACAGGGACGCGGGCCCTGGCGAGCAGTACTTC; cdr3_aa: CASSYRDAGPGEQYF
v_call: TRBV6-5; j_call: TRBJ1-2; d_call: -; clone_size: -; cdr3_nt: TGTGCCAGCAGTTACTCAGGCAGGGGTTATGGCTACACCTTC; cdr3_aa: CASSYSGRGYGYTF